A selection of T cell receptor beta chains follows, all from one sample in a study of blood T cell repertoires in COVID-19. Measured with immunoSEQ multiplex PCR; TCRdb has only the in-frame clones, and not every one. The sample comprises 200,000 to 250,000 clones, roughly nine tenths of which are singletons, and just over 2.5% rests with the top ten. Material: PBMCs or T cells enriched from blood (not recorded which). These receptors were collected from a young woman who had recovered from COVID-19. CDR3s include the opening cysteine and the closing phenylalanine or tryptophan. The order of the fields is J gene, D gene, clone size, V gene, CDR3 protein, CDR3 DNA. D genes are given only for firm matches. A clone size is listed for some rows: how often the clone was seen (once, few, many), or a class if it is expanded.

j_call: TRBJ1-2; d_call: NA; clone_size: NA; v_call: TRBV7-9; cdr3_aa: CASSFRVGYGYTF; cdr3_nt: TGTGCCAGCAGCTTCAGGGTAGGCTATGGCTACACCTTC
j_call: TRBJ2-3; d_call: TRBD2; clone_size: NA; v_call: TRBV4-2; cdr3_aa: CASSQDRLAGTDTQYF; cdr3_nt: TGTGCCAGCAGCCAAGACCGACTAGCAGGCACAGATACGCAGTATTTT
j_call: TRBJ2-7; d_call: TRBD2; clone_size: NA; v_call: TRBV29-1; cdr3_aa: CSVLGLAGEKYYEQYF; cdr3_nt: TGCAGCGTTTTAGGACTAGCGGGGGAGAAGTACTACGAGCAGTACTTC
j_call: TRBJ1-6; d_call: NA; clone_size: NA; v_call: TRBV5-1; cdr3_aa: CASTPDSSYNSPLHF; cdr3_nt: TGCGCCAGCACCCCAGACAGTTCGTATAATTCACCCCTCCACTTT
j_call: TRBJ2-7; d_call: NA; clone_size: NA; v_call: TRBV29-1; cdr3_aa: CSVDITGVYEQYF; cdr3_nt: TGCAGCGTTGATATAACCGGAGTCTACGAGCAGTACTTC
j_call: TRBJ1-1; d_call: NA; clone_size: NA; v_call: TRBV2; cdr3_aa: CASMTKTVTFF; cdr3_nt: TGTGCCAGCATGACCAAGACAGTGACTTTCTTT
j_call: TRBJ2-7; d_call: TRBD2; clone_size: NA; v_call: TRBV7-2; cdr3_aa: CASSLAGGRGSYEQYF; cdr3_nt: TGTGCCAGCAGCTTAGCGGGAGGGAGGGGCTCCTACGAGCAGTACTTC
j_call: TRBJ2-7; d_call: NA; clone_size: few; v_call: TRBV27; cdr3_aa: CASSFPRKYF; cdr3_nt: TGTGCCAGCAGTTTCCCTCGTAAGTACTTC
j_call: TRBJ1-5; d_call: TRBD1; clone_size: once; v_call: TRBV19; cdr3_aa: CASSIQDRGNQPQHF; cdr3_nt: TGTGCCAGTAGTATTCAAGACAGGGGCAATCAGCCCCAGCATTTT
j_call: TRBJ2-1; d_call: NA; clone_size: NA; v_call: TRBV4-3; cdr3_aa: CASSHLGGSYNEQFF; cdr3_nt: TGCGCCAGCAGCCACTTAGGGGGCTCCTACAATGAGCAGTTCTTC
j_call: TRBJ2-2; d_call: NA; clone_size: NA; v_call: TRBV6-5; cdr3_aa: CASRPQGQSTGELFF; cdr3_nt: TGTGCCAGCAGACCACAGGGACAAAGCACCGGGGAGCTGTTTTTT
j_call: TRBJ1-4; d_call: TRBD1; clone_size: NA; v_call: TRBV2; cdr3_aa: CASSQTDRGQDEKLFF; cdr3_nt: TGTGCCAGCAGCCAAACCGACAGGGGGCAGGATGAAAAACTGTTTTTT
j_call: TRBJ2-1; d_call: TRBD2; clone_size: NA; v_call: TRBV11-2; cdr3_aa: CASSLVAGGTYNEQFF; cdr3_nt: TGTGCCAGCAGCTTAGTTGCGGGGGGTACCTACAATGAGCAGTTCTTC
j_call: TRBJ2-7; d_call: TRBD2; clone_size: NA; v_call: TRBV9; cdr3_aa: CASSEGRTSPSYEQYF; cdr3_nt: TGTGCCAGCAGCGAAGGTCGGACTAGCCCCTCCTACGAGCAGTACTTC
j_call: TRBJ2-3; d_call: NA; clone_size: NA; v_call: TRBV12-3/TRBV12-4; cdr3_aa: CASSYYTDTQYF; cdr3_nt: TGTGCCAGCAGCTATTACACAGATACGCAGTATTTT
j_call: TRBJ2-7; d_call: NA; clone_size: NA; v_call: TRBV10-1; cdr3_aa: CASTRRGRKQYF; cdr3_nt: TGCGCCAGCACCAGGAGGGGCAGAAAGCAGTACTTC
j_call: TRBJ2-7; d_call: TRBD1; clone_size: NA; v_call: TRBV5-6; cdr3_aa: CASRRTGVYEQYF; cdr3_nt: TGTGCCAGCAGGAGGACAGGGGTCTACGAGCAGTACTTC
j_call: TRBJ2-1; d_call: TRBD2; clone_size: NA; v_call: TRBV7-3; cdr3_aa: CASHLGGSLNYNEQFF; cdr3_nt: TGTGCCAGCCACTTGGGAGGGAGCCTTAACTACAATGAGCAGTTCTTC
j_call: TRBJ2-6; d_call: NA; clone_size: NA; v_call: TRBV5-4; cdr3_aa: CASSLAGGLSGANVLTF; cdr3_nt: TGTGCCAGCAGCTTGGCCGGGGGGCTCTCTGGGGCCAACGTCCTGACTTTC
j_call: TRBJ1-4; d_call: TRBD1; clone_size: NA; v_call: TRBV5-1; cdr3_aa: CASSPSPTAGGREKLFF; cdr3_nt: TGCGCCAGCAGCCCTTCTCCGACAGCAGGGGGCCGTGAAAAACTGTTTTTT
j_call: TRBJ1-2; d_call: NA; clone_size: NA; v_call: TRBV9; cdr3_aa: CASSVDVQGRDYGYTF; cdr3_nt: TGTGCCAGCAGCGTCGATGTACAGGGTAGGGACTATGGCTACACCTTC
j_call: TRBJ2-2; d_call: TRBD2; clone_size: NA; v_call: TRBV6-5; cdr3_aa: CASSHRDYPTGELFF; cdr3_nt: TGTGCCAGCAGCCACCGGGACTATCCCACCGGGGAGCTGTTTTTT
j_call: TRBJ2-5; d_call: TRBD1; clone_size: NA; v_call: TRBV7-9; cdr3_aa: CASSRQGSQETQYF; cdr3_nt: TGTGCCAGCAGCCGACAGGGGAGTCAAGAGACCCAGTACTTC
j_call: TRBJ1-2; d_call: NA; clone_size: NA; v_call: TRBV11-2; cdr3_aa: CASSFHGGPDYGYTF; cdr3_nt: TGTGCCAGCAGCTTCCATGGGGGCCCAGACTATGGCTACACCTTC
j_call: TRBJ2-4; d_call: NA; clone_size: NA; v_call: TRBV4-3; cdr3_aa: CASSQDVRGNIQYF; cdr3_nt: TGCGCCAGCAGCCAAGATGTTAGGGGAAACATTCAGTACTTC
j_call: TRBJ2-3; d_call: NA; clone_size: NA; v_call: TRBV7-3; cdr3_aa: CASSLGGGLTDTQYF; cdr3_nt: TGTGCCAGCAGCTTAGGCGGGGGCCTCACAGATACGCAGTATTTT
j_call: TRBJ2-7; d_call: TRBD1; clone_size: NA; v_call: TRBV4-3; cdr3_aa: CASSLGKGALGEQYF; cdr3_nt: TGCGCCAGCAGCCTAGGAAAGGGGGCGCTGGGCGAGCAGTACTTC
j_call: TRBJ1-1; d_call: NA; clone_size: NA; v_call: TRBV4-2; cdr3_aa: CASSQESGPDEAFF; cdr3_nt: TGTGCCAGCAGCCAAGAGTCTGGGCCGGATGAAGCTTTCTTT
j_call: TRBJ1-2; d_call: TRBD1; clone_size: NA; v_call: TRBV5-1; cdr3_aa: CASSLGQGEVYGYTF; cdr3_nt: TGCGCCAGCAGCTTGGGGCAGGGGGAGGTCTATGGCTACACCTTC
j_call: TRBJ1-3; d_call: TRBD1; clone_size: few; v_call: TRBV7-2; cdr3_aa: CASSQEGGAGNTIYF; cdr3_nt: TGTGCCAGCAGCCAGGAAGGGGGCGCTGGAAACACCATATATTTT
j_call: TRBJ2-7; d_call: NA; clone_size: NA; v_call: TRBV6-2/TRBV6-3; cdr3_aa: CASSPQGGTYEQYF; cdr3_nt: TGTGCCAGCAGTCCCCAGGGTGGCACCTACGAGCAGTACTTC
j_call: TRBJ1-6; d_call: NA; clone_size: NA; v_call: TRBV2; cdr3_aa: CATTFEFSSYNSPLHF; cdr3_nt: TGTGCCACCACCTTCGAGTTTAGCTCCTATAATTCACCCCTCCACTTT
j_call: TRBJ2-3; d_call: NA; clone_size: NA; v_call: TRBV20-1; cdr3_aa: CSAKFTDTQYF; cdr3_nt: TGCAGTGCCAAATTCACAGATACGCAGTATTTT
j_call: TRBJ2-5; d_call: NA; clone_size: NA; v_call: TRBV7-6; cdr3_aa: CASSLGEETQYF; cdr3_nt: TGTGCCAGCAGCTTAGGCGAAGAGACCCAGTACTTC
j_call: TRBJ1-2; d_call: NA; clone_size: NA; v_call: TRBV6-5; cdr3_aa: CASSPLRGGDYGYTF; cdr3_nt: TGTGCCAGCAGTCCCCTCCGCGGGGGCGACTATGGCTACACCTTC
j_call: TRBJ1-6; d_call: NA; clone_size: NA; v_call: TRBV9; cdr3_aa: CASSVGGGGSPLHF; cdr3_nt: TGTGCCAGCAGCGTAGGTGGGGGCGGTTCACCCCTCCACTTT
j_call: TRBJ1-2; d_call: NA; clone_size: NA; v_call: TRBV5-1; cdr3_aa: CASSSFCRGCGYTF; cdr3_nt: TGCGCCAGCAGCTCCTTTTGCAGGGGCTGCGGCTACACCTTC
j_call: TRBJ1-1; d_call: NA; clone_size: NA; v_call: TRBV2; cdr3_aa: CASRLDRNTEAFF; cdr3_nt: TGTGCCAGCAGACTAGACCGTAACACTGAAGCTTTCTTT
j_call: TRBJ2-3; d_call: NA; clone_size: NA; v_call: TRBV6-5; cdr3_aa: CAGREVVTDTQYF; cdr3_nt: TGTGCCGGCAGGGAGGTAGTCACAGATACGCAGTATTTT
j_call: TRBJ1-5; d_call: NA; clone_size: NA; v_call: TRBV2; cdr3_aa: CASSGPGGGNQPQHF; cdr3_nt: TGTGCCAGCAGTGGGCCGGGGGGAGGCAATCAGCCCCAGCATTTT
j_call: TRBJ1-1; d_call: NA; clone_size: NA; v_call: TRBV29-1; cdr3_aa: CSVQEAIDTEAFF; cdr3_nt: TGCAGCGTTCAGGAGGCCATTGACACTGAAGCTTTCTTT
j_call: TRBJ1-1; d_call: NA; clone_size: NA; v_call: TRBV18; cdr3_aa: CASSSHDIANTEAFF; cdr3_nt: TGTGCCAGCTCATCACATGACATTGCAAACACTGAAGCTTTCTTT
j_call: TRBJ2-7; d_call: TRBD2; clone_size: NA; v_call: TRBV29-1; cdr3_aa: CSVEDRWGGTYEQYF; cdr3_nt: TGCAGCGTTGAAGATCGTTGGGGGGGAACCTACGAGCAGTACTTC
j_call: TRBJ2-3; d_call: NA; clone_size: NA; v_call: TRBV6-5; cdr3_aa: CASRDRTQKDTQYF; cdr3_nt: TGTGCCAGCAGGGACAGAACCCAGAAGGATACGCAGTATTTT
j_call: TRBJ2-7; d_call: TRBD1; clone_size: NA; v_call: TRBV4-3; cdr3_aa: CASSPEAGGAYEQYF; cdr3_nt: TGCGCCAGCAGCCCGGAGGCAGGGGGCGCCTACGAGCAGTACTTC
j_call: TRBJ2-3; d_call: TRBD2; clone_size: NA; v_call: TRBV5-1; cdr3_aa: CASSFRSLAGTTDTQYF; cdr3_nt: TGCGCCAGCAGCTTTAGGTCACTAGCGGGGACCACAGATACGCAGTATTTT
j_call: TRBJ1-1; d_call: TRBD1; clone_size: NA; v_call: TRBV10-3; cdr3_aa: CAIKPGQGAPGVNTEAFF; cdr3_nt: TGTGCCATTAAGCCGGGACAGGGGGCCCCGGGAGTCAACACTGAAGCTTTCTTT
j_call: TRBJ2-3; d_call: NA; clone_size: NA; v_call: TRBV4-3; cdr3_aa: CASSFRRGRRTDTQYF; cdr3_nt: TGCGCCAGCAGCTTCCGGCGGGGAAGACGGACAGATACGCAGTATTTT
j_call: TRBJ2-7; d_call: TRBD1; clone_size: NA; v_call: TRBV6-5; cdr3_aa: CASRKGQGEAEQYF; cdr3_nt: TGTGCCAGCAGGAAGGGACAGGGGGAGGCCGAGCAGTACTTC
j_call: TRBJ1-1; d_call: NA; clone_size: NA; v_call: TRBV7-3; cdr3_aa: CASSWRGFTEAFF; cdr3_nt: TGTGCCAGCAGCTGGCGGGGTTTCACTGAAGCTTTCTTT
j_call: TRBJ1-4; d_call: TRBD1; clone_size: NA; v_call: TRBV5-1; cdr3_aa: CASRAYTGGGGEKLFF; cdr3_nt: TGCGCCAGCAGAGCCTACACAGGGGGCGGCGGTGAAAAACTGTTTTTT
j_call: TRBJ2-2; d_call: TRBD1; clone_size: once; v_call: TRBV4-2; cdr3_aa: CASSQTGAGELFF; cdr3_nt: TGTGCCAGCAGCCAAACAGGGGCCGGGGAGCTGTTTTTT